The TCR beta chain under discussion was sequenced for a study of cytomegalovirus exposure and HLA in healthy donors. Study-wide background: The 120 or so validation repertoires were produced on the same platform as the 550 to 700 repertoires of the first cohort. This was reported in a later analysis.

General observations from the study: Some public TCRs appeared in many individuals, while most sequences were rare. A classifier reportedly called cytomegalovirus status with high sensitivity and specificity.

Produced via immunoSEQ multiplex PCR; TCRdb's table is partial and in-frame only. This sample has tens of thousands of clones, with about 92% found just once. The donors belonged to the roughly 110-subject validation cohort, separate from the approximately 700-subject first cohort. CDR3 length: 15 residues. The germline V gene has CDR1 SNHLY and CDR2 FYNNEI. V gave up 7 bases and J gave up 4 bases, with 20 bases separating them. About this clone itself: The antigen is not known.

The sample taken for sequencing was PBMCs. This sequence originates from a man between 18 and 29 years old in good health and CMV-seronegative. The genes are TRBV2 and TRBJ2-7, with D perhaps TRBD2 (5 bases). The chain's CDR3 is CASTREAVVGYEQYF. Here the CDR3 DNA reads TGTGCCAGCACCCGGGAAGCCGTGGTGGGGTACGAGCAGTACTTC.